The entry that follows covers one TCR beta chain sequence. The CDR3 totals 18 residues. V was shortened by 2 bases and J by 3 bases, with 20 bases between the two germline ends. Germline loops: CDR1 LGHNA, CDR2 YSLEER. The record originates from a study of blood T cell repertoires in COVID-19. The overall study: There were acute and convalescent COVID-19 samples, and they came from the United States, Italy and Spain. T cells, B-cell-depleted T cells, or PBMCs supplied cDNA or gDNA.

Seattle's enrolled individuals joined amid active infection and were then monitored longitudinally. Authors' methods: Amplification of reference gene primers was used by the study to estimate nucleated cell counts. Assay: immunoSEQ multiplex PCR; the TCRdb copy retains only in-frame clones and omits some. The V and J calls and clone size are taken from that table; D and trimming were inferred from the DNA. This table holds 330,000 or so clones, 87% found once. Sequenced material: peripheral blood. The chain links TRBV4-3 to TRBJ1-3; a weak D match, TRBD1 (5 bases). The receptor was derived from a young man with COVID-19, enrolled during active disease. CDR3: CASSQFSSRASGGNTIYF. Written as DNA, the CDR3 is TGCGCCAGCAGCCAATTCTCGAGCAGGGCCTCCGGTGGAAACACCATATATTTT.